Below are 32 T cell receptor beta chains sequenced from a single sample in a study of cytotoxic CD8 clonotypes in ibrutinib-treated CLL. TCRdb's table, derived via immunoSEQ multiplex PCR, lists solely in-frame clones and lacks some. The sample has roughly 220,000 clones; around 70% are singletons. The specimen was PBMCs, collected after 12 months of ibrutinib treatment. The receptors were sampled from a human donor with chronic lymphocytic leukemia.

This clone was observed a few times. This sequence joins TRBV11-2 and TRBJ2-4; 9 bases are a match to TRBD2. Germline values: CDR1 SGHAT, CDR2 FQNNGV. The CDR3 consists of 17 residues. J was trimmed by 3 bases and V by 0 bases; bases with no gene match: 6. The CDR3: CASSLDGLAILKNIQYF. CDR3 DNA sequence: TGTGCCAGCAGCTTAGACGGACTAGCGATCCTCAAAAACATTCAGTACTTC.

The V gene is TRBV29-1, the J gene TRBJ2-7; 7 bases line up with TRBD1. Losses at the gene ends were 6 bases for V and 0 bases for J; bases not matched to a gene: 8. Germline CDR1 and CDR2: SQVTM and ANQGSEA. The CDR3 has 14 amino acids. The CDR3 DNA reads TGCAGCGTGACAGGGCTTGGAAGCTCCTACGAGCAGTACTTC. The encoded protein is CSVTGLGSSYEQYF.

This chain joins TRBV18 and TRBJ1-2, with D maybe TRBD1 (6 bases). Trimming cost V 3 bases and J 6 bases, with 14 bases left between them. This CDR3 is built from 14 residues. CDR1 is KGHSH and CDR2 is LQKENI in the germline V gene. The CDR3 region is CASSPDPRGDGYTF. DNA for the CDR3: TGTGCCAGCTCACCGGACCCCAGGGGTGATGGCTACACCTTC.

The chain has TRBV30 and TRBJ2-3; D is unclear. This CDR3 is built from 12 residues. The germline V gene has CDR1 GTSNPN and CDR2 SVGIG (reference sequence). V lost 1 base to trimming and J lost 0 bases, with 2 bases between them. DNA for the CDR3: TGTGCCTGGAGTGCTAGCACAGATACGCAGTATTTT. It yields the protein CAWSASTDTQYF. Together with reference TRBV30 and TRBJ2-3, the CDR3 gives the full variable domain: SQTIHQWPATLVQPVGSPLSLECTVEGTSNPNLYWYRQAAGRGLQLLFYSVGIGQISSEVPQNLSASRPQDRQFILSSKKLLLSDSGFYLCAWSASTDTQYFGPGTRLTVL.

The rearrangement joins TRBV27 to TRBJ2-2; 8 nucleotides match TRBD1. The ends lost 8 bases at V and 5 bases at J; junction bases unmatched: 13. CDR3 size: 16 residues. Germline CDR1 and CDR2: MNHEY and SMNVEV (reference sequence). CDR3 residues: CASAPYAGGVTGELFF. The CDR3 DNA reads as TGTGCCAGCGCCCCATACGCAGGGGGCGTTACCGGGGAGCTGTTTTTT.

The rearrangement uses TRBV5-1 and TRBJ2-2; 12 bases are a match to TRBD2. Trimming at V came to 2 bases and at J to 0 bases, leaving 5 bases not matched to a gene. The CDR3 is 18 amino acids. The V gene's germline CDR1 is SGHRS and CDR2 YFSETQ. The DNA of the CDR3 is TGCGCCAGCAGCTTACCGACTAGCGGGGGTTCGAACACCGGGGAGCTGTTTTTT. Translation gives CASSLPTSGGSNTGELFF.

The chain links TRBV30 to TRBJ1-1; D ambiguous. The CDR3 is 14 residues long. The germline CDR1 and CDR2 sequences are GTSNPN and SVGIG (reference sequence). V lost 0 bases, J lost 2 bases, and 10 bases lay in between. DNA of the CDR3: TGTGCCTGGAGTGTTTTAGCGATCAACACTGAAGCTTTCTTT. Translating it yields CAWSVLAINTEAFF.

CDR3: CASRAGQGARGTEAFF. For the CDR3, the DNA is TGTGCCAGCAGGGCTGGGCAGGGGGCGCGAGGCACTGAAGCTTTCTTT. The chain combines TRBV28 with TRBJ1-1; 8 bases are shared with TRBD1. V lost 6 bases, J lost 4 bases, and 13 bases stayed unmatched. CDR1 is MDHEN, CDR2 SYDVKM, per germline. This CDR3 has 16 amino acids.

The chain combines TRBV29-1 with TRBJ2-5, with D unresolved. The CDR3 contains 14 residues. The germline V gene encodes CDR1 SQVTM and CDR2 ANQGSEA. V dropped 4 bases and J dropped 4 bases, with 16 bases sitting between them. CDR3 bases: TGCAGCGTTGGGGCTACGCCCGGCGGAGAGACCCAGTACTTC. It specifies CSVGATPGGETQYF.

This chain uses TRBV25-1 with TRBJ2-5; D is unclear. Trimming took 2 bases from V and 7 from J, leaving 17 bases between them. Germline CDR1 MGHDK, CDR2 SYGVNS. This CDR3 spans 15 amino acids. In DNA, the CDR3 is TGTGCCAGCAGTGAAGGGTCAGTCCTGTCCGGGACCCAGTACTTC. Amino acid sequence: CASSEGSVLSGTQYF.

V usage is TRBV19 and J usage is TRBJ2-1; the D gene is possibly TRBD1 (6 bases). Germline lookup yields CDR1 LNHDA and CDR2 SQIVND (reference sequence). V gave up 5 bases and J gave up 6 bases, with 14 bases separating them. The CDR3 runs to 14 residues. This chain's CDR3 is CASSYDRTVNEQFF. Here the CDR3 DNA reads TGTGCCAGTAGTTATGATCGGACAGTCAATGAGCAGTTCTTC.

The gene calls are TRBV19 and TRBJ2-1; TRBD2 matches at 10 bases. Germline V CDR1 and CDR2: LNHDA, SQIVND (reference sequence). Trimming at V came to 6 bases and at J to 0 bases, leaving 11 bases not matched to a gene. The CDR3 covers 18 residues. Here the CDR3 DNA reads TGTGCCAGTAGCTCGCGGGCTAGCGGGGGTAGCTCCTACAATGAGCAGTTCTTC. Its translation is CASSSRASGGSSYNEQFF. The full variable domain, with the rest looked up from reference TRBV19 and TRBJ2-1, is DGGITQSPKYLFRKEGQNVTLSCEQNLNHDAMYWYRQDPGQGLRLIYYSQIVNDFQKGDIAEGYSVSREKKESFPLTVTSAQKNPTAFYLCASSSRASGGSSYNEQFFGPGTRLTVL.

V gene TRBV2 combines with J gene TRBJ2-7, with TRBD2 identical over 7 bases. The CDR3 totals 15 residues. Unmatched junction bases numbered 10, after V lost 5 bases and J lost 3 bases. The germline V gene has CDR1 SNHLY and CDR2 FYNNEI. The CDR3: CASSKAASGSYEQYF. As DNA, the CDR3 is TGTGCCAGCAGTAAGGCGGCTAGCGGAAGCTACGAGCAGTACTTC.

As to this clone: One end of the junction does not line up with germline, which may come from a read error. The CDR3: CASSLLQGYQYF. Here the CDR3 DNA reads TGTGCCAGCAGCTTATTACAGGGATACCAGTACTTC. The rearrangement uses TRBV28 and TRBJ2-7; possible D gene TRBD1, 6 bases. The germline gives CDR1 MDHEN, CDR2 SYDVKM. The CDR3 is 12 residues long. The whole variable domain, remainder taken from reference TRBV28 and TRBJ2-7, is DVKVTQSSRYLVKRTGEKVFLECVQDMDHENMFWYRQDPGLGLRLIYFSYDVKMKEKGDIPEGYSVSREKKERFSLILESASTNQTSMYLCASSLLQGYQYFGPGTRLTVT.

The chain employs TRBV27 and TRBJ2-4, with 8 nucleotides matching TRBD2. The length of the CDR3 is 16 residues. Germline loops: CDR1 MNHEY, CDR2 SMNVEV (reference sequence). J gave up 0 bases and V 5 bases, and 6 bases lay outside the gene matches. This CDR3 is CASSPRGGLAKNIQYF. For the CDR3, the DNA is TGTGCCAGCAGTCCCCGGGGGGGGTTAGCCAAAAACATTCAGTACTTC.

The V and J genes are TRBV5-6 and TRBJ2-7; D call uncertain. Trimming left V 0 bases short and J 4 bases short, with 2 bases between. The CDR3 loop spans 11 amino acids. CDR1 is SGHDT, CDR2 YYEEEE, per germline. The CDR3 DNA sequence: TGTGCCAGCAGCTTGGGTTACGAGCAGTACTTC. Its protein is CASSLGYEQYF.

A single count supports this clone. J is TRBJ2-1 and V is TRBV10-2, with 15 bases that match TRBD2. Germline lookup yields CDR1 WSHSY and CDR2 SAAADI. After removal of 3 bases from V and 3 bases from J, the junction contained 3 bases not matched to a gene. This CDR3 comprises 17 residues. The CDR3 region is CASSDGLAGGLYNEQFF. The CDR3 region has the DNA TGCGCCAGCAGTGACGGACTAGCGGGGGGGCTCTACAATGAGCAGTTCTTC.

The rearrangement uses TRBV6-5 and TRBJ2-1, with TRBD1 matching over 9 bases. From germline, CDR1 is MNHEY and CDR2 SVGAGI. Trimming removed 4 bases from V and 6 bases from J; junction bases left unmatched: 7. The CDR3 runs 15 residues. CDR3 loop: CASSSGGTGRNEQFF. The CDR3 region has the DNA TGTGCCAGCAGTTCCGGCGGGACAGGGCGCAATGAGCAGTTCTTC.

The V and J genes are TRBV10-3 and TRBJ1-1, with D possibly TRBD1 on 5 matching bases. This CDR3 is built from 19 residues. Trimming left V 3 bases short and J 3 bases short, with 26 bases between. The V gene's germline CDR1 is ENHRY and CDR2 SYGVKD. CDR3 in amino acids: CAISDVLLRVEKGDTEAFF. The CDR3 DNA reads TGTGCCATCAGTGACGTCCTTCTCAGGGTTGAAAAAGGGGACACTGAAGCTTTCTTT.

This rearrangement joins TRBV29-1 to TRBJ1-1, with 7 bases matching TRBD1. The V gene end was trimmed by 6 bases and the J gene end by 5 bases; junction bases not matched to a gene: 9. The CDR3 runs 13 residues. Germline V gives CDR1 SQVTM, CDR2 ANQGSEA. This CDR3 is CSVGTDYYTEAFF. The CDR3 DNA follows: TGCAGCGTGGGGACAGACTACTATACTGAAGCTTTCTTT.

The J gene is TRBJ2-2, the V gene TRBV9, with D unresolved. V shed 7 bases and J shed 3 bases, with 4 bases lying between them. The CDR3 runs 11 residues. Germline values: CDR1 SGDLS, CDR2 YYNGEE. As DNA, the CDR3 is TGTGCCAGCTCATACACCGGGGAGCTGTTTTTT. Its translation: CASSYTGELFF.

The rearrangement links TRBV5-6 to TRBJ2-5; D might be TRBD1 (5 bases). The germline V gene has CDR1 SGHDT and CDR2 YYEEEE. The V end lost 0 bases, the J end lost 1 base, and 10 bases lay between the germline ends. The CDR3 spans 15 residues. CDR3: CASSLAVTAQETQYF. The CDR3 nucleotides are TGTGCCAGCAGCTTGGCCGTGACAGCCCAAGAGACCCAGTACTTC.

The rearrangement links TRBV28 to TRBJ2-3; 10 positions agree with TRBD2. The germline gives CDR1 MDHEN, CDR2 SYDVKM. V was clipped by 2 bases and J by 4 bases; unmatched bases: 6. The CDR3 has 16 residues. The CDR3 sequence: CASSLASGRGSDTQYF. The CDR3 DNA reads TGTGCCAGCAGTTTAGCTAGCGGGAGAGGATCAGATACGCAGTATTTT.

The rearrangement links TRBV6-5 to TRBJ1-3, with D possibly being TRBD1 (6 bases). The V gene lost 5 bases and the J gene lost 3 bases, with 11 bases spanning the gap. The germline V gene has CDR1 MNHEY and CDR2 SVGAGI. The CDR3 covers 14 residues. The CDR3 reads CASSRGTFGNTIYF. CDR3 coding DNA: TGTGCCAGCAGTAGGGGGACTTTTGGAAACACCATATATTTT.

This rearrangement joins TRBV5-1 to TRBJ1-1; 8 nucleotides match TRBD1. CDR1 is SGHRS and CDR2 is YFSETQ in the germline V gene. The CDR3 runs 13 residues. V dropped 7 bases and J dropped 7; count of bases not matched to a gene: 9. CDR3 residues: CASCPDREGEAFF. In nucleotides, the CDR3 is TGCGCCAGCTGCCCGGACAGGGAAGGTGAAGCTTTCTTT.

This clone was seen once. The chain carries TRBV15 and TRBJ2-1; the match to TRBD2 covers 8 bases. CDR1 and CDR2 (germline): LNHNV, YYDKDF (reference sequence). The CDR3 runs to 15 residues. Trimming took 1 base from V and 5 from J; bases not matched to a gene: 4. CDR3 sequence reads: CATSRVAGTHNEQFF. DNA of the CDR3: TGTGCCACCAGCAGAGTAGCGGGAACGCACAATGAGCAGTTCTTC.

The V and J genes are TRBV18 and TRBJ1-2, with D perhaps TRBD1 (6 bases). The CDR3 consists of 15 residues. V lost 2 bases and J lost 3, with 13 bases in between. Germline lookup yields CDR1 KGHSH and CDR2 LQKENI. CDR3 bases: TGTGCCAGCTCACCATCGAGGGGGGACTACTATGGCTACACCTTC. This translates into CASSPSRGDYYGYTF. Together with reference TRBV18 and TRBJ1-2, the CDR3 gives the full variable domain: NAGVMQNPRHLVRRRGQEARLRCSPMKGHSHVYWYRQLPEEGLKFMVYLQKENIIDESGMPKERFSAEFPKEGPSILRIQQVVRGDSAAYFCASSPSRGDYYGYTFGSGTRLTVV.

The rearrangement joins TRBV29-1 to TRBJ2-3; 7 bases agree with TRBD2. Trimming took 8 bases from V and 14 from J; bases not matched to a gene: 10. In germline, CDR1 is SQVTM, CDR2 ANQGSEA. The CDR3 extends over 10 amino acids. CDR3 amino acids: CSSGGGDRYF. The CDR3 nucleotides are TGCAGCTCCGGGGGAGGGGATCGGTATTTT.

The chain uses TRBV7-2 and TRBJ2-5; TRBD1 aligns across 8 bases. Germline CDR1 SGHTA, CDR2 FQGNSA. The CDR3 has 15 amino acids. The V gene end was trimmed by 4 bases and the J gene end by 5 bases; junction bases not matched to a gene: 9. The DNA of the CDR3 is TGTGCCAGCAGCTCCGGACAGGGAGTTATCGAGACCCAGTACTTC. This encodes CASSSGQGVIETQYF.

The chain couples TRBV30 to TRBJ2-7, with no clear D. Germline CDR1 reads GTSNPN; CDR2 reads SVGIG (reference sequence). Trimming cost V 1 base and J 6 bases, with 13 bases left between them. The length of the CDR3 is 13 residues. In DNA, the CDR3 is TGTGCCTGGAGTGCGCAGGTACCGGCCGAGCAGTACTTC. It encodes CAWSAQVPAEQYF.

A single count supports this clone. This CDR3 is CAWSLAFGEQYF. The CDR3 bases are TGTGCCTGGAGTTTGGCCTTTGGGGAGCAGTACTTC. The chain recombines TRBV30 with TRBJ2-7; D call uncertain. CDR1 and CDR2 from the germline V gene are GTSNPN and SVGIG (reference sequence). The CDR3 is 12 residues long. Trimming cost V 2 bases and J 7 bases, with 12 bases left between them.

V usage is TRBV6-4 and J usage is TRBJ2-2; D uncertain. Germline-derived CDR1 and CDR2 are MRHNA and SNTAGT. V was clipped by 0 bases and J by 4 bases, with 3 bases between them. The CDR3 sequence is 13 residues long. CDR3 in DNA: TGTGCCAGCAGTGACTCGGGCACCGGGGAGCTGTTTTTT. Its protein product is CASSDSGTGELFF.